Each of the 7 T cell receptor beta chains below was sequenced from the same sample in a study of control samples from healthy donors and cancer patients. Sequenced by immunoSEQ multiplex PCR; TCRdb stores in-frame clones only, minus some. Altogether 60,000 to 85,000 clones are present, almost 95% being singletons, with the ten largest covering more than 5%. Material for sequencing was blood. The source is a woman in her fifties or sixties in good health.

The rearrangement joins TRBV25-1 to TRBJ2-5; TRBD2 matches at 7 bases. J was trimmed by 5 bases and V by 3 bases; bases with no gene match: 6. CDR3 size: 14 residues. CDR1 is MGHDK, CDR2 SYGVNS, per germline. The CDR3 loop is CASSDAGVGETQYF. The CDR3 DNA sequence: TGTGCCAGCAGTGACGCGGGAGTGGGGGAGACCCAGTACTTC.

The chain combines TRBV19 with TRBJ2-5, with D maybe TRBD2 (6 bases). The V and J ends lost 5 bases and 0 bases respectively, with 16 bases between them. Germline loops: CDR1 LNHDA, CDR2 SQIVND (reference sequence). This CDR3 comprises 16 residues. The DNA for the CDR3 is TGTGCCAGTAGTCGGGACTTCGCATTGTACCAAGAGACCCAGTACTTC. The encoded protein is CASSRDFALYQETQYF.

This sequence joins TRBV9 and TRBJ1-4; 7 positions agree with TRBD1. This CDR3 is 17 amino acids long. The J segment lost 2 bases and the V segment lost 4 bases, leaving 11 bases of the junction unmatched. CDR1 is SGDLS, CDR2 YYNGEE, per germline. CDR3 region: CASSTMGRGATNEKLFF. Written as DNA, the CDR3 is TGTGCCAGCAGCACGATGGGCAGGGGGGCGACTAATGAAAAACTGTTTTTT.

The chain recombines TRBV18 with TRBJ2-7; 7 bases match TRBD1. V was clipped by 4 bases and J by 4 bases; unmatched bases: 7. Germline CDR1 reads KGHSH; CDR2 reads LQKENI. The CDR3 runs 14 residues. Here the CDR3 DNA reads TGTGCCAGCTCACGGTCAGGGGGATATTACGAGCAGTACTTC. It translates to CASSRSGGYYEQYF.

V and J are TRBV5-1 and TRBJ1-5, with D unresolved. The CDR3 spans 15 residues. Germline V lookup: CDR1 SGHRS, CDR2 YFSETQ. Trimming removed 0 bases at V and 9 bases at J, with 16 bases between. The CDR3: CASSLGGIEGSPQHF. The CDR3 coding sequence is TGCGCCAGCAGCTTGGGTGGGATTGAGGGATCGCCCCAGCATTTT.

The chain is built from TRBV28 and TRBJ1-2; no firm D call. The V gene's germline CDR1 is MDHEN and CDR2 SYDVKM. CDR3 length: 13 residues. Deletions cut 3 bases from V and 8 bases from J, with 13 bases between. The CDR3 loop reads CASSLSNWRGYTF. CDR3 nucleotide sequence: TGTGCCAGCAGTTTGTCGAATTGGCGCGGCTACACCTTC.

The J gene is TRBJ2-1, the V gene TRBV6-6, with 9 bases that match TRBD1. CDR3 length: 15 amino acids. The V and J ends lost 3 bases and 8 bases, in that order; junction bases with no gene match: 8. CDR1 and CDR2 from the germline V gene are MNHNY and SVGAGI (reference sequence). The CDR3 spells CASSYSGTGWHEQFF. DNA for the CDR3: TGTGCCAGCAGTTATTCCGGGACAGGGTGGCATGAGCAGTTCTTC.